The 28 T cell receptor beta chains below all came from one sample that was sequenced in a study of blood T cell repertoires in COVID-19. Using immunoSEQ multiplex PCR, the repertoire was profiled, and TCRdb retains in-frame clones only, with some absent. The repertoire holds 35,000 to 45,000 clones, with approximately 90% as singletons. The specimen was peripheral blood. These receptors all come from a man aged 55-75 years with acute or convalescent COVID-19.

The chain is built from TRBV5-8 and TRBJ2-4; D might be TRBD1 (6 bases). V shed 0 bases and J shed 9 bases, with 16 bases lying between them. Germline V gene lookup returns CDR1 SGHTS and CDR2 YDEGEE. The CDR3 is made up of 15 amino acids. CDR3 region: CASSLEFRRGGIQYF. The CDR3 coding sequence is TGTGCCAGCAGCTTGGAGTTTCGGAGAGGGGGCATTCAGTACTTC.

The V and J genes are TRBV7-6 and TRBJ2-3, with 9 nucleotides matching TRBD2. CDR1 is SGHVS and CDR2 is FNYEAQ in the germline V gene. The junction had 7 bases not matched to a gene; V was cut back by 1 base and J by 5 bases. The CDR3 runs to 16 residues. The CDR3 sequence is CASSLGGGRAGDTQYF. CDR3 coding DNA: TGTGCCAGCAGCTTAGGTGGCGGGAGGGCAGGAGATACGCAGTATTTT.

This CDR3 reads CASSLDGGNIGGYTF. As DNA, the CDR3 is TGTGCCAGCAGCTTAGATGGGGGGAATATAGGTGGCTACACCTTC. The V call is TRBV7-2, the J call TRBJ1-2; D possibly corresponds to TRBD1 (5 bases). The length of the CDR3 is 15 residues. Between the trimmed V and J ends, which lost 1 base and 7 bases, there was a span of 16 bases. Germline CDR1 reads SGHTA; CDR2 reads FQGNSA. Variable domain in full (rest from reference TRBV7-2 and TRBJ1-2): GAGVSQSPSNKVTEKGKDVELRCDPISGHTALYWYRQSLGQGLEFLIYFQGNSAPDKSGLPSDRFSAERTGGSVSTLTIQRTQQEDSAVYLCASSLDGGNIGGYTFGSGTRLTVV.

This chain uses TRBV10-2 with TRBJ1-1; 10 bases align to TRBD1. The trim removed 10 bases at V and 6 bases at J, leaving 5 bases unmatched. CDR1 and CDR2 from the germline V gene are WSHSY and SAAADI. CDR3 length: 12 amino acids. In DNA form, the CDR3 reads TGCGCCACCGGACAGGGGGGACCTGAAGCTTTCTTT. Residues: CATGQGGPEAFF.

V is TRBV6-5 and J is TRBJ1-2; 9 nucleotides align to TRBD1. The germline V gene encodes CDR1 MNHEY and CDR2 SVGAGI. V dropped 8 bases and J dropped 0; count of bases not matched to a gene: 7. The CDR3 is 15 amino acids. The DNA for the CDR3 is TGTGCCAGCCAGACAGGGGGACTAGCTAACTATGGCTACACCTTC. The encoded protein is CASQTGGLANYGYTF.

This chain uses TRBV28 with TRBJ2-7; 8 positions agree with TRBD1. This CDR3 has 15 amino acids. Germline V gene lookup returns CDR1 MDHEN and CDR2 SYDVKM. J gave up 0 bases and V 2 bases, and 3 bases lay outside the gene matches. CDR3 in amino acids: CASSLQGALSYEQYF. The CDR3, as DNA: TGTGCCAGCAGTTTACAGGGGGCACTCTCCTACGAGCAGTACTTC.

In regard to this clone: Different DNA sequences within this sample yield the same CDR3. The chain carries TRBV5-1 and TRBJ1-5; no clear D. Germline CDR1 and CDR2: SGHRS and YFSETQ. The CDR3 consists of 15 residues. V lost 1 base and J lost 6, with 14 bases in between. The CDR3 sequence is CASSLSGGYGQPQHF. For the CDR3, the DNA is TGCGCCAGCAGCTTGTCGGGAGGCTACGGTCAGCCCCAGCATTTT.

This chain uses TRBV7-2 with TRBJ1-1; no clear D. V was clipped by 2 bases and J by 3 bases, with 7 bases between them. CDR1 is SGHTA and CDR2 is FQGNSA in the germline V gene. The CDR3 is 13 residues long. Here the CDR3 reads CASSLWADTEAFF. Written as DNA, the CDR3 is TGTGCCAGCAGCTTATGGGCCGACACTGAAGCTTTCTTT.

The rearrangement uses TRBV10-3 and TRBJ1-4; no definite D call. Trimming left V 9 bases short and J 6 bases short, with 8 bases between. This CDR3 spans 11 amino acids. Per the germline V gene, CDR1 is ENHRY and CDR2 is SYGVKD. The CDR3 reads CAIGAYEKLFF. CDR3 in DNA: TGTGCCATTGGAGCTTATGAAAAACTGTTTTTT.

The chain is built from TRBV27 and TRBJ1-2, with no clear D. CDR3 length equals 15 residues. With 1 base removed from V and 4 bases from J, the gap between germline ends came to 13 bases. Germline-derived CDR1 and CDR2 are MNHEY and SMNVEV (reference sequence). CDR3 nucleotide sequence: TGTGCCAGCAGTTTATATCCCCATCGCGGCTATGGCTACACCTTC. It yields the protein CASSLYPHRGYGYTF.

V and J are TRBV6-2 or TRBV6-3 and TRBJ2-1; 9 bases are a match to TRBD2. The trim removed 5 bases at V and 8 bases at J, leaving 10 bases unmatched. The germline V gene has CDR1 MNHEY and CDR2 SVGEGT. The CDR3 sequence is 15 residues long. The CDR3 protein is CASSDVSGRRDEQFF. The CDR3 DNA sequence: TGTGCCAGCAGTGACGTCAGCGGGAGGCGCGATGAGCAGTTCTTC.

The chain combines TRBV7-6 with TRBJ2-2; TRBD1 agrees at 8 bases. This CDR3 region has 16 residues. Germline V gene sequence: CDR1 SGHVS, CDR2 FNYEAQ. The junction had 6 bases not matched to a gene; V was cut back by 5 bases and J by 1 base. CDR3 residues: CASSRSGGWNTGELFF. CDR3 nucleotides: TGTGCCAGCAGCCGTTCAGGGGGCTGGAACACCGGGGAGCTGTTTTTT.

The V call is TRBV29-1, the J call TRBJ1-3; D might be TRBD1 (5 bases). Germline CDR1 SQVTM, CDR2 ANQGSEA. The CDR3 consists of 14 residues. V was shortened by 4 bases and J by 6 bases, with 16 bases between the two germline ends. CDR3: CSVAPSRAENTIYF. In DNA form, the CDR3 reads TGCAGCGTTGCACCGTCCAGGGCCGAAAACACCATATATTTT.

The V gene is TRBV9, the J gene TRBJ1-3, with D unclear. The V gene lost 0 bases and the J gene lost 0 bases, with 7 bases spanning the gap. Per the germline V gene, CDR1 is SGDLS and CDR2 is YYNGEE. This CDR3 is built from 15 residues. The CDR3 region has the DNA TGTGCCAGCAGCGTAGCTCCGTCCTCTGGAAACACCATATATTTT. Amino acid sequence: CASSVAPSSGNTIYF.

The chain carries TRBV28 and TRBJ2-3, with 9 positions matching TRBD1. This CDR3 region has 21 residues. Trimming at V came to 5 bases and at J to 2 bases, leaving 23 bases not matched to a gene. Germline CDR1 is MDHEN and CDR2 is SYDVKM. The CDR3 region has the DNA TGTGCCAGCAGTCAAAACGGACAGGGGCGATGGAGAGCGGGACCCACAGATACGCAGTATTTT. Translated, it gives CASSQNGQGRWRAGPTDTQYF.

To note about this clone: An end of the junction does not agree with germline; a read error may underlie this. This chain joins TRBV7-2 and TRBJ2-1, with 12 bases that match TRBD2. The CDR3 runs to 13 residues. Germline V gene lookup returns CDR1 SGHTA and CDR2 FQGNSA. For the CDR3, the DNA is TGTGCCAGCAGCCTAGCGGGAGGGGTTGAGCAGTTCTTC. It translates to CASSLAGGVEQFF.

V is TRBV10-3 and J is TRBJ1-2; perhaps TRBD1 as D (5 bases). Trimming removed 6 bases from V and 6 bases from J, with 14 bases in between. Germline V CDR1 and CDR2: ENHRY, SYGVKD. The CDR3 consists of 13 residues. CDR3 sequence reads: CAISALGADGYTF. CDR3 nucleotides: TGTGCCATCAGCGCCCTTGGGGCGGATGGCTACACCTTC.

This sequence joins TRBV3-1 (or the pseudogene TRBV3-2) and TRBJ1-2; possible D gene TRBD1, 6 bases. This CDR3 comprises 13 residues. The germline CDR1 and CDR2 sequences are LGHDT and YNNKEL (reference sequence). Between the trimmed V and J ends, which lost 2 bases and 8 bases, there was a span of 12 bases. The CDR3 sequence is CASSQPQGGGYTF. CDR3 DNA sequence: TGTGCCAGCAGCCAACCACAGGGAGGGGGCTACACCTTC.

This clone was counted a single time. The V and J genes are TRBV3-1 (or the pseudogene TRBV3-2) and TRBJ2-7; TRBD2 is a possible D gene (6 bases). Trimming left V 2 bases short and J 0 bases short, with 8 bases between. Looked up from germline, CDR1 is LGHDT and CDR2 is YNNKEL (reference sequence). The CDR3 has 14 residues. CDR3 amino acids: CASSQTTSSYEQYF. The CDR3 DNA follows: TGTGCCAGCAGCCAAACGACTAGCTCCTACGAGCAGTACTTC.

This clone was seen a few times. The chain recombines TRBV6-6 with TRBJ2-7; perhaps TRBD2 as D (6 bases). Germline V lookup: CDR1 MNHNY, CDR2 SVGAGI (reference sequence). V dropped 2 bases and J dropped 2 bases, with 16 bases sitting between them. The length of the CDR3 is 16 residues. This chain's CDR3 is CASSYQKAGSAYEQYF. Here the CDR3 DNA reads TGTGCCAGCAGTTACCAGAAGGCGGGATCCGCCTACGAGCAGTACTTC.

The chain carries TRBV5-1 and TRBJ2-6, with 8 bases that match TRBD2. With V trimmed by 0 bases and J by 3 bases, 5 bases remained unmatched. Germline CDR1 SGHRS, CDR2 YFSETQ. CDR3 length: 17 residues. The DNA of the CDR3 is TGCGCCAGCAGCTTGGCCGGGAGGGGTGGTGGGGCCAACGTCCTGACTTTC. Protein product: CASSLAGRGGGANVLTF.

V gene TRBV27 combines with J gene TRBJ1-2; tentative D call: TRBD1 (6 bases). Per the germline V gene, CDR1 is MNHEY and CDR2 is SMNVEV (reference sequence). The CDR3 is 14 amino acids. V was clipped by 6 bases and J by 8 bases, with 19 bases between them. The DNA of the CDR3 is TGTGCCAGCAGCACCCAGTCAGGGGTCGGGGGCTACACCTTC. This gives the protein CASSTQSGVGGYTF.

CDR3 bases: TGTGCCAGCCCTTATACGGAGGCTTTCTTT. It is translated as CASPYTEAFF. J is TRBJ1-1 and V is TRBV21-1. TRBV21-1 is a pseudogene segment. There are 10 residues in the CDR3.

A single count supports this clone. This chain connects TRBV5-5 to TRBJ1-1, with D uncertain. The V and J ends lost 0 bases and 1 base respectively, with 10 bases between them. This CDR3 has 15 residues. CDR1 is SGHKS and CDR2 is YYEKEE in the germline V gene (reference sequence). CDR3 nucleotides: TGTGCCAGCAGCTTGGTGGTAGGAGCGAACACTGAAGCTTTCTTT. It is translated as CASSLVVGANTEAFF.

The chain is built from TRBV10-3 and TRBJ2-1, with 7 bases lining up with TRBD2. The germline V gene has CDR1 ENHRY and CDR2 SYGVKD. The CDR3 spans 15 residues. The ends lost 2 bases at V and 1 base at J; junction bases unmatched: 2. The chain's CDR3 is CAISEREASYNEQFF. CDR3 DNA sequence: TGTGCCATCAGTGAGCGGGAGGCTTCCTACAATGAGCAGTTCTTC.

In this sample, this clone turned up once. This sequence joins TRBV18 and TRBJ2-5; 15 nucleotides match TRBD2. This CDR3 comprises 17 residues. Per the germline V gene, CDR1 is KGHSH and CDR2 is LQKENI. Trimming removed 2 bases from V and 4 bases from J; junction bases left unmatched: 5. The CDR3 sequence: CASSPGLAGGFGETQYF. Here the CDR3 DNA reads TGTGCCAGCTCACCAGGACTAGCGGGAGGGTTTGGAGAGACCCAGTACTTC.

CDR3 DNA sequence: TGTGCCAGCAGTCAGACTAGTCCTACCTACAATGAGCAGTTCTTC. Amino acid sequence: CASSQTSPTYNEQFF. The V and J genes are TRBV11-3 and TRBJ2-1; a weak D match, TRBD2 (6 bases). The CDR3 sequence is 15 residues long. Germline values: CDR1 SGHNT, CDR2 YENEEA. Trimming cost V 6 bases and J 2 bases, with 14 bases left between them.

This chain joins TRBV6-5 and TRBJ2-5; TRBD1 might be the D (7 bases). This CDR3 comprises 15 residues. CDR1 MNHEY and CDR2 SVGAGI come from the germline V gene. V was shortened by 7 bases and J by 4 bases, with 19 bases between the two germline ends. The CDR3, as DNA: TGTGCCAGCACTAAGACAGGGCTGGGGGGAGAGACCCAGTACTTC. Translating gives CASTKTGLGGETQYF.